Below, 15 T cell receptor beta chains from the same sample are listed, as sequenced in a study of OX40 agonist ivuxolimab in advanced cancers. Some clones are missing from TCRdb's copy, which holds only in-frame ones; the method was immunoSEQ multiplex PCR. This table has 65,000 to 70,000 clones, over 60% appearing once. The sequenced sample was CD4+ or CD8+ T cells sorted from blood, obtained in a trial of the OX40 agonist ivuxolimab. These receptors all come from an adult with an advanced solid tumor such as melanoma, head and neck, liver or kidney cancer.

The V gene is TRBV7-9, the J gene TRBJ2-5, with D possibly called TRBD1 or TRBD2 (5 bases each). Germline assignment: CDR1 SEHNR and CDR2 FQNEAQ (reference sequence). The CDR3 contains 14 residues. The V end was cut by 9 bases, the J end by 5 bases, with 19 bases between. CDR3 loop: CARHRDRNRETQYF. CDR3 in DNA: TGTGCCAGACACCGGGACCGCAATCGGGAGACCCAGTACTTC. The full variable domain, its missing parts supplied by reference TRBV7-9 and TRBJ2-5, is DTGVSQNPRHKITKRGQNVTFRCDPISEHNRLYWYRQTLGQGPEFLTYFQNEAQLEKSRLLSDRFSAERPKGSFSTLEIQRTEQGDSAMYLCARHRDRNRETQYFGPGTRLLVL.

The CDR3 DNA reads TGTGCCAGCAGCTTAGGGACAGGGAGGTACGAGCAGTACTTC. This encodes CASSLGTGRYEQYF. This rearrangement joins TRBV11-1 to TRBJ2-7, with 8 nucleotides matching TRBD1. V gave up 1 base and J gave up 4 bases; unmatched junction bases: 3. The CDR3 is 14 residues long. Germline V gene lookup returns CDR1 SGHAT and CDR2 FQDESV (reference sequence).

The rearrangement joins TRBV7-9 to TRBJ2-7; D unresolved. The CDR3 spans 12 residues. Germline values: CDR1 SEHNR, CDR2 FQNEAQ (reference sequence). Trimming removed 10 bases at V and 4 bases at J, with 14 bases between. The CDR3 DNA reads TGTGCCACGAAGCAAGAACCTTACGAGCAGTACTTC. Encoded protein: CATKQEPYEQYF. Drawing the rest from reference TRBV7-9 and TRBJ2-7, the complete variable domain is DTGVSQNPRHKITKRGQNVTFRCDPISEHNRLYWYRQTLGQGPEFLTYFQNEAQLEKSRLLSDRFSAERPKGSFSTLEIQRTEQGDSAMYLCATKQEPYEQYFGPGTRLTVT.

The genes are TRBV28 and TRBJ2-7; D not certain. The CDR3 covers 12 residues. The germline gives CDR1 MDHEN, CDR2 SYDVKM. The germline V and J ends were trimmed by 4 bases and 6 bases, with 10 bases remaining between them. This CDR3 is CASSSPPAEQYF. The DNA for the CDR3 is TGTGCCAGCAGTTCTCCCCCGGCCGAGCAGTACTTC.

V usage is TRBV11-3 and J usage is TRBJ2-1; D possibly uses TRBD1 or TRBD2 (5 bases each). The CDR3 runs to 15 residues. The germline CDR1 and CDR2 sequences are SGHNT and YENEEA. V lost 5 bases, J lost 6 bases, and 17 bases lay in between. For the CDR3, the DNA is TGTGCCAGCAGCCCCCCCGAGGGGTATGGCAATGAGCAGTTCTTC. Its translation: CASSPPEGYGNEQFF.

This rearrangement joins TRBV10-3 to TRBJ2-5; the match to TRBD1 covers 9 bases. CDR3 size: 12 residues. With 6 bases clipped from V and 5 bases from J, the junction kept 1 base outside the gene matches. Germline-derived CDR1 and CDR2 are ENHRY and SYGVKD. This chain's CDR3 is CAISGTGETQYF. The CDR3 coding sequence is TGTGCCATCAGCGGGACAGGGGAGACCCAGTACTTC.

This chain links TRBV19 with TRBJ2-1; D unresolved. Germline V CDR1 and CDR2: LNHDA, SQIVND (reference sequence). This CDR3 has 15 residues. The V end was cut by 1 base, the J end by 2 bases, with 9 bases between. CDR3 sequence reads: CASSIAAAAYNEQFF. In nucleotides, the CDR3 is TGTGCCAGTAGTATAGCGGCAGCCGCCTACAATGAGCAGTTCTTC.

The CDR3 loop reads CASSLGTGNYGYTF. CDR3 sequence (DNA): TGCGCCAGCAGCTTAGGGACAGGGAACTATGGCTACACCTTC. This rearrangement joins TRBV5-1 to TRBJ1-2, with TRBD1 matching 9 bases. CDR1 and CDR2 from the germline V gene are SGHRS and YFSETQ. Trimming at V came to 2 bases and at J to 2 bases, leaving 1 base not matched to a gene. The CDR3 extends over 14 amino acids.

This clone was counted only a few times. J is TRBJ2-5 and V is TRBV18, with D unresolved. The V and J ends lost 6 bases and 2 bases respectively, with 10 bases between them. The V gene's germline CDR1 is KGHSH and CDR2 LQKENI. The CDR3 extends over 13 amino acids. The CDR3 coding sequence is TGTGCCAGCTCGCCTATCGATCAAGAGACCCAGTACTTC. Translating it yields CASSPIDQETQYF.

This rearrangement joins TRBV2 to TRBJ1-5; TRBD1 is a possible D gene (5 bases). CDR1 is SNHLY and CDR2 is FYNNEI in the germline V gene. CDR3 size: 16 residues. With 2 bases removed from V and 5 bases from J, the gap between germline ends came to 16 bases. The CDR3 DNA reads as TGTGCCAGCAGTGAACCCCGGAATAGGGGAGATCAGCCCCAGCATTTT. It translates to CASSEPRNRGDQPQHF.

The J gene is TRBJ1-5, the V gene TRBV19; the D gene is possibly TRBD1 (6 bases). Trimming removed 6 bases from V and 0 bases from J, with 15 bases in between. Germline CDR1 LNHDA, CDR2 SQIVND (reference sequence). The CDR3 contains 16 residues. The CDR3 reads CASSRGAEFSNQPQHF. In DNA form, the CDR3 reads TGTGCCAGTAGCAGGGGCGCTGAATTTAGCAATCAGCCCCAGCATTTT.

The chain recombines TRBV1 with TRBJ2-2; the DNA was not compared with TRBD2, the D call given in the table. TRBV1 is a known pseudogene. This CDR3 has 16 amino acids. CDR3 sequence (DNA): TGCACCAGCAGCCAAGAACTAGCGGGTATCACCGGGGAGCTGTTTTTT. Amino acid sequence: CTSSQELAGITGELFF.

This chain uses TRBV6-1 with TRBJ1-5; the D is unclear. The CDR3 spans 14 residues. The germline CDR1 and CDR2 sequences are MNHNS and SASEGT. Deletions cut 0 bases from V and 4 bases from J, with 7 bases between. The CDR3 DNA reads as TGTGCCAGCAGTGAAGCGGGCAGAAATCAGCCCCAGCATTTT. Its protein is CASSEAGRNQPQHF.

The chain combines TRBV5-1 with TRBJ2-5, with 8 bases that match TRBD2. The trim removed 5 bases at V and 4 bases at J, leaving 7 bases unmatched. CDR1 and CDR2 (germline): SGHRS, YFSETQ. The CDR3 has 14 amino acids. The CDR3 coding sequence is TGCGCCAGCAGGTCAGCGGGGGTAGTAGAGACCCAGTACTTC. This encodes CASRSAGVVETQYF.

The V and J genes are TRBV5-1 and TRBJ2-3; D unresolved. Per germline, CDR1 SGHRS and CDR2 YFSETQ. The length of the CDR3 is 13 residues. V was pared by 0 bases and J by 5 bases, with 7 bases between. The CDR3 DNA follows: TGCGCCAGCAGCTTGGGGGCTCGAGATACGCAGTATTTT. Translation gives CASSLGARDTQYF.